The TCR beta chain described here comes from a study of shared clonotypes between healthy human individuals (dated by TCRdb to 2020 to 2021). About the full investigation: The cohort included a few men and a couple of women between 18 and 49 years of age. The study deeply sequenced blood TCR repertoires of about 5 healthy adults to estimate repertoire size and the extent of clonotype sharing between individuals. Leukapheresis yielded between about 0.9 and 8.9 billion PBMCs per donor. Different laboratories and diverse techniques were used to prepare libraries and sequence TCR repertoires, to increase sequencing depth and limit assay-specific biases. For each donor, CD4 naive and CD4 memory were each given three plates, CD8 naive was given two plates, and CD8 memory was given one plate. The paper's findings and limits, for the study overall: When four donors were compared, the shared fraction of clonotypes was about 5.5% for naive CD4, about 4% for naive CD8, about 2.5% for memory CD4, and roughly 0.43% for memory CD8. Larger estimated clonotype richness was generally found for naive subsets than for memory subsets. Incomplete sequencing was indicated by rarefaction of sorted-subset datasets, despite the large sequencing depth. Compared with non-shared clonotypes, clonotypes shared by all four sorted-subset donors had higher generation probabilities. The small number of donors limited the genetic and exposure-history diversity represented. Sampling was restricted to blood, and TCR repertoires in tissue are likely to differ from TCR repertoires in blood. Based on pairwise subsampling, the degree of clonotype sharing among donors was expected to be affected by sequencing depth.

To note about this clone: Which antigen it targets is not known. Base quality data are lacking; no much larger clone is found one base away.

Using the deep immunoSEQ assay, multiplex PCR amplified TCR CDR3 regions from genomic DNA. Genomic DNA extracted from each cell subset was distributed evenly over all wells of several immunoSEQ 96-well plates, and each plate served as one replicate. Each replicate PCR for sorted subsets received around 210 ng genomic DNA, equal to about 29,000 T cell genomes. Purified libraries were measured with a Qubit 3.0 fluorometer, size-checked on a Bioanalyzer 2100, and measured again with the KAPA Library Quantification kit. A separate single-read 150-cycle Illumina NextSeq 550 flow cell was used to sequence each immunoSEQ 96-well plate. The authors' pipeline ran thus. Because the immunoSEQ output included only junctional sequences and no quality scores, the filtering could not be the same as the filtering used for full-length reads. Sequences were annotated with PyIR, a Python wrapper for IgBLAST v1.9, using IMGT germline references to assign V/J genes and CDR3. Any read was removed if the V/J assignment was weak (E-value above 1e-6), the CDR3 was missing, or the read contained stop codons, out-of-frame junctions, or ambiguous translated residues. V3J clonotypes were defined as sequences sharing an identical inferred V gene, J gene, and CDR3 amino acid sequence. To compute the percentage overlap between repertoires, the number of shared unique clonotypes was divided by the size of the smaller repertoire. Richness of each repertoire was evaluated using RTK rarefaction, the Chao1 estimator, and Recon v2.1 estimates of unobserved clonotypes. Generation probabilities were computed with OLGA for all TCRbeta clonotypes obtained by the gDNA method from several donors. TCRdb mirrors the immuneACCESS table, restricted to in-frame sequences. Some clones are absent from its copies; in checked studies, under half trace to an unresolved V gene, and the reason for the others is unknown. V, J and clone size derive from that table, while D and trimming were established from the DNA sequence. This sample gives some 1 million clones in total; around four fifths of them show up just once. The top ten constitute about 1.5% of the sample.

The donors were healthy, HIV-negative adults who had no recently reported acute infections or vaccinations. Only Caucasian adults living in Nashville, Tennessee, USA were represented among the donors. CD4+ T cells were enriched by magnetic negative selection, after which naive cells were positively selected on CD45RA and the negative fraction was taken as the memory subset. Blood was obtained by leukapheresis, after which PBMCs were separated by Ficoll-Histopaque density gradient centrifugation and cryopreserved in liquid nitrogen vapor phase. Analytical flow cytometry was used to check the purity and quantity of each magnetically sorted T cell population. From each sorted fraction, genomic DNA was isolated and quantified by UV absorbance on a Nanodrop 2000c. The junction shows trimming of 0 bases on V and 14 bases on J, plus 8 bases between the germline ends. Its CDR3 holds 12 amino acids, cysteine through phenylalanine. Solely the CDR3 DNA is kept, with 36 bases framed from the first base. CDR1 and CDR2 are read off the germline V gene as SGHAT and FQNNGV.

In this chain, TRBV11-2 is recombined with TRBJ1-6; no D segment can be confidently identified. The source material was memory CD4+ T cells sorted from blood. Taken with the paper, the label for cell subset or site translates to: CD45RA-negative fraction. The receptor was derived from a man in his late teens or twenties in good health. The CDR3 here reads CASSLDRNTLHF. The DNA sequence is TGTGCCAGCAGCTTAGATCGGAACACCCTCCACTTT.